This T cell receptor (beta chain) appears in the sequencing data of a study of low-dose radiotherapy and immunotherapy resistance in tumors. Study-level background: A dose of 1 Gy per fraction every two weeks went to Cohort 2, totaling 13 Gy over 26 weeks. On cycle 1 day 1, patients started four cycles of oral aspirin 300 mg daily.

The CDR3 runs 14 residues. Unmatched junction bases numbered 5, after V lost 7 bases and J lost 6 bases. CDR1 and CDR2 (germline): ENHRY, SYGVKD. The time point denotes: after trial treatment. Described treatment: LDRT plus nivolumab, ipilimumab, low-dose cyclophosphamide and aspirin (RACIN trial). As their treatment, donors received nivolumab, ipilimumab, aspirin, low-dose cyclophosphamide and low-dose radiotherapy. Gene-specific TRAV and TRBV primers were used for first-strand cDNA, covering alpha and beta chains. Over about 18 PCR cycles, TCRs were amplified from a constant-region primer and V-primer adapter. A single record per CDR3 protein comes from TCRdb applying MiXCR to the reads. The sample holds under 110,000 distinct CDR3 sequences, less than 25% seen once.

The chain combines TRBV10-3 with TRBJ1-6, with TRBD1 matching over 8 bases. This TCR was sampled from a male donor with prostate cancer. The sequencing here drew on PBMCs, taken after low-dose radiotherapy plus immunotherapy. CDR3 bases: TGTGCCATCACCCAGGGGGCGGGTAATTCACCCCTCCACTTT. Translating gives CAITQGAGNSPLHF.